This T cell receptor beta chain is drawn from a study of OX40 agonist ivuxolimab in advanced cancers. Study in general: Mean age roughly 65 years, range roughly 20 to 85; roughly 82% male. Partial responses, seen in three patients, involved one hepatocellular carcinoma and two cutaneous melanomas.

Study observations and caveats: Antigen specificity of clonally expanded peripheral T cells was not established.

Only in-frame clones appear in the TCRdb table, and some are missing; sequencing was by immunoSEQ multiplex PCR. The sample holds 65,000 to 90,000 clones; just under 90% are singletons and the top ten take approximately 11%. Patients were excluded for autoimmune disease history or systemic immunosuppression. The table lists this clone with a count of one. What it recognizes is unknown. This CDR3 contains 17 residues. Germline V CDR1 and CDR2: LGHNA, YNFKEQ. Deletions cut 0 bases from V and 1 base from J, with 16 bases between. The chain combines TRBV4-2 with TRBJ2-7; D may be TRBD1 (6 bases). The sample consisted of CD4+ or CD8+ T cells sorted from blood, taken in a trial of the OX40 agonist ivuxolimab. The TCR was taken from an adult with an advanced solid tumor such as melanoma, head and neck, liver or kidney cancer. CDR3 sequence reads: CASSQEGQGSGSYEQYF. The CDR3 region has the DNA TGTGCCAGCAGCCAAGAAGGTCAGGGGAGTGGTTCCTACGAGCAGTACTTC.